The 9 T cell receptor beta chains reported below all come from one sample, sequenced in a study of Graves' ophthalmopathy and Graves' hyperthyroidism (dated by TCRdb to the late 2010s). The run used an Illumina HiSeq 2000. For repertoire sequencing, TCR beta CDR3 regions were amplified from RNA transcripts. The first round was an RT-PCR using HTBI primers with the Qiagen OneStep RT-PCR kit, and this first round was followed by a second-round multiplex PCR, then size selection and purification. The public reads were run again by TCRdb, first through fastp at Q25 and then through MiXCR, and only productive beta chains were kept. Under each unique CDR3 protein, matching rows form one entry showing the most common genes and DNA. Present in this sample are about 550,000 distinct CDR3 sequences, under 45% of which were seen just once. The ten largest clones take up 4% to 5% of the sample. The source material was peripheral blood or thyroid tissue (not recorded which). The receptor source for this set is an adult man with Graves' hyperthyroidism.

This clonotype was picked up many times. The V and J genes are TRBV7-2 and TRBJ2-7; 9 bases map to TRBD1. Trimming cost V 3 bases and J 3 bases; bases outside gene matches: 3. The CDR3 has 14 amino acids. Germline V CDR1 and CDR2: SGHTA, FQGNSA. CDR3 nucleotide sequence: TGTGCCAGCAGCTTGCGGGACAGGGACTACGAGCAGTACTTC. Translated: CASSLRDRDYEQYF.

Comments on this clonotype: A clone one base away is much larger, so this may be a read error. V and J are TRBV7-3 and TRBJ1-2; TRBD1 matches at 7 bases. This CDR3 has 13 residues. CDR1 is SGHTA and CDR2 is FQGTGA in the germline V gene. The CDR3 DNA follows: TGTGCCAGCAGCCAAGGACAGGCCTTCGGCTGCACCTTC. Its protein product is CASSQGQAFGCTF.

The chain employs TRBV11-2 and TRBJ2-2; 9 bases line up with TRBD1. CDR1 and CDR2 (germline): SGHAT, FQNNGV. V lost 8 bases to trimming and J lost 7 bases; unmatched junction nucleotides: 17. This CDR3 has 17 residues. As DNA, the CDR3 is TGTGCCAGCTCACTTCACCTTCCGGGACAGGGTGACGGGGAGCTGTTTTTT. This codes for CASSLHLPGQGDGELFF. The complete variable domain, with remaining parts taken from reference TRBV11-2 and TRBJ2-2, reads EAGVAQSPRYKIIEKRQSVAFWCNPISGHATLYWYQQILGQGPKLLIQFQNNGVVDDSQLPKDRFSAERLKGVDSTLKIQPAKLEDSAVYLCASSLHLPGQGDGELFFGEGSRLTVL.

Ten or more counts support this clonotype. The chain carries TRBV5-1 and TRBJ1-5; 7 bases map to TRBD1. With 0 bases clipped from V and 0 bases from J, the junction kept 0 bases outside the gene matches. The CDR3 spans 15 residues. The germline gives CDR1 SGHRS, CDR2 YFSETQ. This chain's CDR3 is CASSLGDSSNQPQHF. The CDR3 coding sequence is TGCGCCAGCAGCTTGGGGGACAGTAGCAATCAGCCCCAGCATTTT.

This clonotype was detected ten times or more. The rearrangement joins TRBV15 to TRBJ2-7; 11 positions match TRBD2. CDR1 and CDR2 (germline): LNHNV, YYDKDF (reference sequence). The CDR3 runs 16 residues. V dropped 5 bases and J dropped 2; count of bases not matched to a gene: 8. Here the CDR3 reads CATSSRLAGNPYEQYF. The CDR3 nucleotides read TGTGCCACCAGCTCAAGACTAGCGGGAAATCCCTACGAGCAGTACTTC.

This clonotype was seen a handful of times. The V and J genes are TRBV4-2 and TRBJ2-5; weak D call: TRBD1 (5 bases). CDR1 is LGHNA and CDR2 is YNFKEQ in the germline V gene. V was shortened by 0 bases and J by 4 bases, with 9 bases between the two germline ends. The CDR3 length is 14 residues. The CDR3 DNA sequence: TGTGCCAGCAGCCAAGATGACAGAGGAGAGACCCAGTACTTC. Translation gives CASSQDDRGETQYF.

This clonotype was seen repeatedly, ten times or more. The V gene is TRBV24-1, the J gene TRBJ1-3; D gene unclear. CDR1 is KGHDR, CDR2 SFDVKD, per germline. V gave up 0 bases and J gave up 9 bases, with 5 bases separating them. This CDR3 is built from 12 residues. Here the CDR3 reads CATSDLSGTIYF. Written as DNA, the CDR3 is TGTGCCACCAGTGATTTGTCCGGCACCATATATTTT.

The chain couples TRBV2 to TRBJ2-6, with 7 bases lining up with TRBD1. The V and J ends lost 2 bases and 10 bases, in that order; junction bases with no gene match: 8. The CDR3 length is 15 residues. Germline CDR1 and CDR2: SNHLY and FYNNEI. CDR3 in DNA: TGTGCCAGCAGTGAATGGAGGTCAGGGGGAAACGTCCTGACTTTC. It yields the protein CASSEWRSGGNVLTF.

This chain uses TRBV18 with TRBJ1-1, with D hard to call. CDR1 KGHSH and CDR2 LQKENI come from the germline V gene. V was shortened by 3 bases and J by 4 bases, with 9 bases between the two germline ends. There are 13 residues in the CDR3. The CDR3 DNA is TGTGCCAGCTCACCCGGGAAGGGCACTGAAGCTTTCTTT. This sequence encodes CASSPGKGTEAFF.